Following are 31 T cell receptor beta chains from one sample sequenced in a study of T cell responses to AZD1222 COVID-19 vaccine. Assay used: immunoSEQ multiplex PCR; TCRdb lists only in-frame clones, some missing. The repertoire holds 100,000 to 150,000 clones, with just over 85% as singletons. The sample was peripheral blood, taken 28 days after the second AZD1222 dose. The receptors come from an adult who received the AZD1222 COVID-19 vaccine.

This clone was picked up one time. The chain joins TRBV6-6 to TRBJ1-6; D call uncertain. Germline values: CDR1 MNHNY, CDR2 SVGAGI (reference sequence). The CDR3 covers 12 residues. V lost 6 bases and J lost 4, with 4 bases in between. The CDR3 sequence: CASSLYNSPLHF. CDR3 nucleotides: TGTGCCAGCAGCCTATATAATTCACCCCTCCACTTT.

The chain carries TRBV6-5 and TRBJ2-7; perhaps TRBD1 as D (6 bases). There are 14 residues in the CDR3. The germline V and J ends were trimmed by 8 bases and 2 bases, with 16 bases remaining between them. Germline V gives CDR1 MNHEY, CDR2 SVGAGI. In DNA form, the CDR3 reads TGTGCCAGCGGGACCCAGACAGGACCCTACGAGCAGTACTTC. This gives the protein CASGTQTGPYEQYF.

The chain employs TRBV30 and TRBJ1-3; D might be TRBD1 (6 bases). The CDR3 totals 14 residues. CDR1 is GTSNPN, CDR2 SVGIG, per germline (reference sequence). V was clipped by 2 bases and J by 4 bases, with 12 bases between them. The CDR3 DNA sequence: TGTGCCTGGAGTCGGGGGCTGGGGGGAAACACCATATATTTT. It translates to CAWSRGLGGNTIYF.

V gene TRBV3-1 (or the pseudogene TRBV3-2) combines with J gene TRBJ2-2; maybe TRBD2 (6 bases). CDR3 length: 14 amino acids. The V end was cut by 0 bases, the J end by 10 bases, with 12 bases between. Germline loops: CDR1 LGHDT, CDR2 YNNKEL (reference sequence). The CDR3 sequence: CASSQDGGGLELFF. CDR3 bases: TGTGCCAGCAGCCAAGATGGTGGAGGGTTGGAGCTGTTTTTT.

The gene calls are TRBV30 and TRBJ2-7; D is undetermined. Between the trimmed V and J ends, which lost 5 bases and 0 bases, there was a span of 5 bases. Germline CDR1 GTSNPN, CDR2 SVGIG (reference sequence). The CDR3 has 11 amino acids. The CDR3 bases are TGTGCCTGGCAGCGCTCCTACGAGCAGTACTTC. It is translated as CAWQRSYEQYF. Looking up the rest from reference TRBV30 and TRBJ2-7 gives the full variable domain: SQTIHQWPATLVQPVGSPLSLECTVEGTSNPNLYWYRQAAGRGLQLLFYSVGIGQISSEVPQNLSASRPQDRQFILSSKKLLLSDSGFYLCAWQRSYEQYFGPGTRLTVT.

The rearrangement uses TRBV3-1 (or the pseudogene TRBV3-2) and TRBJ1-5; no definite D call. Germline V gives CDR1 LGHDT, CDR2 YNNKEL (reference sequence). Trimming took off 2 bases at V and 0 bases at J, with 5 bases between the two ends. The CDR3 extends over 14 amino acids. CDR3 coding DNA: TGTGCCAGCAGCCAATTGGGTAGCAATCAGCCCCAGCATTTT. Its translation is CASSQLGSNQPQHF.

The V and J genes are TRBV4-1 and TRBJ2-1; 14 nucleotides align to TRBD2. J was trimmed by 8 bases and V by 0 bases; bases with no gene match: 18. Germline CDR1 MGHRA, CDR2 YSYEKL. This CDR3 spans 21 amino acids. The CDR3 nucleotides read TGCGCCAGCAGCCAAGACGGAAGGACTAGCGGGAGGAGTAGATTATTCGATGAGCAGTTCTTC. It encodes CASSQDGRTSGRSRLFDEQFF.

Here the CDR3 reads CAWSRRVYYGYTF. The CDR3 DNA follows: TGTGCCTGGAGTCGCAGGGTTTACTATGGCTACACCTTC. The rearrangement joins TRBV30 to TRBJ1-2, with D maybe TRBD1 (5 bases). The V end was cut by 2 bases, the J end by 3 bases, with 10 bases between. The CDR3 runs 13 residues. Germline assignment: CDR1 GTSNPN and CDR2 SVGIG (reference sequence).

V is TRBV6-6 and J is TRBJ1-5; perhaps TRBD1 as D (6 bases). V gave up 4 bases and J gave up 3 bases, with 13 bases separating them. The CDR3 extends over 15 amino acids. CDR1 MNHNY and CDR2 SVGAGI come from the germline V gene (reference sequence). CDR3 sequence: CASSFRTDLNQPQHF. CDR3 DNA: TGTGCCAGCAGTTTTAGGACAGACCTCAATCAGCCCCAGCATTTT.

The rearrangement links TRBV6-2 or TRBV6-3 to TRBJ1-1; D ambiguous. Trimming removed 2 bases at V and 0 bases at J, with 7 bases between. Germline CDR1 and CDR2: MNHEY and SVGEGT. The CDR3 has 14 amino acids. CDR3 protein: CASSYTRLNTEAFF. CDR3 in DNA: TGTGCCAGCAGTTACACCAGGTTGAACACTGAAGCTTTCTTT.

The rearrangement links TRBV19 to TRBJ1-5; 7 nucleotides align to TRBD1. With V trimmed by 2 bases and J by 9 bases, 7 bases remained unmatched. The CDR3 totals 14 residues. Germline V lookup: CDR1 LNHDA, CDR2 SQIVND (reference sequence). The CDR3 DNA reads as TGTGCCAGTAGTATACCAACTTCAGGGGGGCCCCAGCATTTT. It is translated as CASSIPTSGGPQHF.

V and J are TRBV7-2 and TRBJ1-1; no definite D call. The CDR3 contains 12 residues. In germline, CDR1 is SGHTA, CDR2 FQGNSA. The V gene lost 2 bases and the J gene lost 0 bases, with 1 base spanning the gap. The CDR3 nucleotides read TGTGCCAGCAGCTTAATGAACACTGAAGCTTTCTTT. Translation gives CASSLMNTEAFF. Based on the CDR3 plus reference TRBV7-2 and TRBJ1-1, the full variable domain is GAGVSQSPSNKVTEKGKDVELRCDPISGHTALYWYRQSLGQGLEFLIYFQGNSAPDKSGLPSDRFSAERTGGSVSTLTIQRTQQEDSAVYLCASSLMNTEAFFGQGTRLTVV.

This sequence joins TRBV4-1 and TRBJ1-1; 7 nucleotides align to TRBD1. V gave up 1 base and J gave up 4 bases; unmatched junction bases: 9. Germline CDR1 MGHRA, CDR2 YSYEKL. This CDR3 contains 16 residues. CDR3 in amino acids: CASSQGKGSGGTEAFF. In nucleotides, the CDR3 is TGCGCCAGCAGCCAAGGAAAGGGTTCAGGGGGCACTGAAGCTTTCTTT.

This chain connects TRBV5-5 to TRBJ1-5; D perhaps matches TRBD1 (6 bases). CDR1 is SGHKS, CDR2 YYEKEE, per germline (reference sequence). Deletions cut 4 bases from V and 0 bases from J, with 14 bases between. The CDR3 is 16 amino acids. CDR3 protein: CASSVTGLVSNQPQHF. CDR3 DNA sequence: TGTGCCAGCAGCGTGACAGGCTTGGTTAGCAATCAGCCCCAGCATTTT. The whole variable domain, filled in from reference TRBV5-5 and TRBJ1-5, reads DAGVTQSPTHLIKTRGQQVTLRCSPISGHKSVSWYQQVLGQGPQFIFQYYEKEERGRGNFPDRFSARQFPNYSSELNVNALLLGDSALYLCASSVTGLVSNQPQHFGDGTRLSIL.

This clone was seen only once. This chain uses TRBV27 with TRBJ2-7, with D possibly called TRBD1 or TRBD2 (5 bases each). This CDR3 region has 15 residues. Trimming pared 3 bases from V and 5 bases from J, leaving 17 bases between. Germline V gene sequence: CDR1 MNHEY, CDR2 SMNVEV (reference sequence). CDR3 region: CASSFLGEKFDEQYF. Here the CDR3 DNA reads TGTGCCAGCAGTTTTCTGGGGGAGAAGTTCGACGAGCAGTACTTC.

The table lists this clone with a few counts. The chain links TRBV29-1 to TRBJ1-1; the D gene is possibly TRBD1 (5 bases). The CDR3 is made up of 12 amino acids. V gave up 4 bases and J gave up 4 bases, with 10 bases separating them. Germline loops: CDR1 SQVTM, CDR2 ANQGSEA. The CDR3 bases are TGCAGCGTTGCGTTCCAGGGCACTGAAGCTTTCTTT. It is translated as CSVAFQGTEAFF.

Here the CDR3 reads CASSQALGTSGNEQFF. The DNA for the CDR3 is TGTGCCAGCAGCCAAGCGCTGGGGACTAGTGGCAATGAGCAGTTCTTC. The gene calls are TRBV4-2 and TRBJ2-1, with TRBD2 identical over 8 bases. V dropped 1 base and J dropped 6; count of bases not matched to a gene: 8. The germline V gene has CDR1 LGHNA and CDR2 YNFKEQ. This CDR3 contains 16 residues.

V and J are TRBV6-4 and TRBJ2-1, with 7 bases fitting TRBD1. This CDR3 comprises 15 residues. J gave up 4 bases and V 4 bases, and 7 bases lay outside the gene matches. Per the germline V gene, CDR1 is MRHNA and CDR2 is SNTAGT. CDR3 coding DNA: TGTGCCAGCAGTGTCGCCCTACAGGGGTACAATGAGCAGTTCTTC. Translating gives CASSVALQGYNEQFF.

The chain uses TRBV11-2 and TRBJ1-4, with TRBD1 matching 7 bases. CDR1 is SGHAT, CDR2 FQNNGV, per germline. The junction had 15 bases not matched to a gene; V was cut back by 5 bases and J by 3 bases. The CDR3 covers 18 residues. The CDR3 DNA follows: TGTGCCAGCAGCCCTGTACCTCAGGGGGGGTACGCTAATGAAAAACTGTTTTTT. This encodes CASSPVPQGGYANEKLFF.

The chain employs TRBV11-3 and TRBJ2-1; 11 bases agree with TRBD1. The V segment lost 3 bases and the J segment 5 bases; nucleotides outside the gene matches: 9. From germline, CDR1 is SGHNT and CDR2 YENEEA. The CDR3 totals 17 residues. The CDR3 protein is CASSFGFGTGGNNEQFF. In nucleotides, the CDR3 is TGTGCCAGCAGCTTTGGATTCGGGACAGGGGGGAACAATGAGCAGTTCTTC.

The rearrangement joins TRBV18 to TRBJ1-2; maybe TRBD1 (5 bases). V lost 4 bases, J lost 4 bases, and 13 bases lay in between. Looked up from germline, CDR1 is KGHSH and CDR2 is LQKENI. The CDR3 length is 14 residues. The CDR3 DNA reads TGTGCCAGCTCACGAGGGGCGCAAAGCTATGGCTACACCTTC. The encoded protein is CASSRGAQSYGYTF.

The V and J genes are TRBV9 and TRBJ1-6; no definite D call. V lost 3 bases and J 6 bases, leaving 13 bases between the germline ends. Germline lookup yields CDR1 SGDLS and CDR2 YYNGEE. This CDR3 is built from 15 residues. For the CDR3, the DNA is TGTGCCAGCAGCGCAGTGGGGAGGGTTAATTCACCCCTCCACTTT. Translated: CASSAVGRVNSPLHF.

CDR3 coding DNA: TGTGCCAGCAGCGAGGGACTAGCTCTTAACTACGAGCAGTACTTC. Translated: CASSEGLALNYEQYF. The gene calls are TRBV27 and TRBJ2-7; 9 nucleotides align to TRBD2. The CDR3 runs 15 residues. The ends lost 6 bases at V and 3 bases at J; junction bases unmatched: 9. Germline V gene data show CDR1 as MNHEY and CDR2 as SMNVEV (reference sequence).

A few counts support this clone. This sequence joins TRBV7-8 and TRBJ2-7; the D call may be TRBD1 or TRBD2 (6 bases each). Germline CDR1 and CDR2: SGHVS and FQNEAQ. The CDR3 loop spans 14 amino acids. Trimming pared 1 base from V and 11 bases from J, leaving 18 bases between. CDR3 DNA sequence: TGTGCCAGCAGCTTAGAAAGGGGGGCAAGTTATAAGTACTTC. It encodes CASSLERGASYKYF.

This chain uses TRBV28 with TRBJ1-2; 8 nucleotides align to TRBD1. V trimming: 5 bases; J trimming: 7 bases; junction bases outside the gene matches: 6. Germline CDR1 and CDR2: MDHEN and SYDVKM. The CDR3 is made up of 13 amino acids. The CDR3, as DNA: TGTGCCAGCAGTCAACTTACAGGGGGTGGCTACACCTTC. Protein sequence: CASSQLTGGGYTF.

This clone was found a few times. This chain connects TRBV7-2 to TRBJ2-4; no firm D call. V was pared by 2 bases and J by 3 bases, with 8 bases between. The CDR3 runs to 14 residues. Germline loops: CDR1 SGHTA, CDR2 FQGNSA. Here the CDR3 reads CASSLFYDKNIQYF. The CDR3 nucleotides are TGTGCCAGCAGCTTATTTTACGACAAAAACATTCAGTACTTC.

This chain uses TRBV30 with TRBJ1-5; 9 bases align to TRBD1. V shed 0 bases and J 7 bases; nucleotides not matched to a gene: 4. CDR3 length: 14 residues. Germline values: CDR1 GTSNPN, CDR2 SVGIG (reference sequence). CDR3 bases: TGTGCCTGGAGTGTACGGGACAGGGAGCAGCCCCAGCATTTT. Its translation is CAWSVRDREQPQHF.

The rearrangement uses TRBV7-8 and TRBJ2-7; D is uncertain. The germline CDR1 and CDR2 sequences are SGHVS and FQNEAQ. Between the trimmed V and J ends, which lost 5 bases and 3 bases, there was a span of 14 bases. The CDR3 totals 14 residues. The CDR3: CASSPDLGYYEQYF. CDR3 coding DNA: TGTGCCAGCAGCCCGGATCTGGGGTACTACGAGCAGTACTTC. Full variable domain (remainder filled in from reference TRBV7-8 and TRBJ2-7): GAGVSQSPRYKVAKRGQDVALRCDPISGHVSLFWYQQALGQGPEFLTYFQNEAQLDKSGLPSDRFFAERPEGSVSTLKIQRTQQEDSAVYLCASSPDLGYYEQYFGPGTRLTVT.

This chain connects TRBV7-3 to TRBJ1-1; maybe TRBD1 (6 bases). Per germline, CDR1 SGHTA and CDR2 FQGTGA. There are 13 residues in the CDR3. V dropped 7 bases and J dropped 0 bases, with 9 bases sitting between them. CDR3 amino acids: CASKQGLNTEAFF. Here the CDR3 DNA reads TGTGCCAGCAAGCAGGGGCTGAACACTGAAGCTTTCTTT. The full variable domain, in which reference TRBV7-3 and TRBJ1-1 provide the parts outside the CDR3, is GAGVSQTPSNKVTEKGKYVELRCDPISGHTALYWYRQSLGQGPEFLIYFQGTGAADDSGLPNDRFFAVRPEGSVSTLKIQRTERGDSAVYLCASKQGLNTEAFFGQGTRLTVV.

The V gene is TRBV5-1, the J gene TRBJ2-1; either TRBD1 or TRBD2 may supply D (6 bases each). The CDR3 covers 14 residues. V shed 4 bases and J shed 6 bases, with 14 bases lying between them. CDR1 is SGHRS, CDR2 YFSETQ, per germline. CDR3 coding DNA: TGCGCCAGCAGCACGGGGGCCCCCTCCAATGAGCAGTTCTTC. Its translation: CASSTGAPSNEQFF.

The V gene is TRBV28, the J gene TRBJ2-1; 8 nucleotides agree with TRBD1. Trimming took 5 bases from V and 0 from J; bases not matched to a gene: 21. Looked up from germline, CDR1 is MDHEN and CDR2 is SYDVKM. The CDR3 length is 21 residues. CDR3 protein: CASSPIIKRTGHYSSYNEQFF. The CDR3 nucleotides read TGTGCCAGCAGTCCAATAATAAAAAGGACAGGGCACTACAGCTCCTACAATGAGCAGTTCTTC.